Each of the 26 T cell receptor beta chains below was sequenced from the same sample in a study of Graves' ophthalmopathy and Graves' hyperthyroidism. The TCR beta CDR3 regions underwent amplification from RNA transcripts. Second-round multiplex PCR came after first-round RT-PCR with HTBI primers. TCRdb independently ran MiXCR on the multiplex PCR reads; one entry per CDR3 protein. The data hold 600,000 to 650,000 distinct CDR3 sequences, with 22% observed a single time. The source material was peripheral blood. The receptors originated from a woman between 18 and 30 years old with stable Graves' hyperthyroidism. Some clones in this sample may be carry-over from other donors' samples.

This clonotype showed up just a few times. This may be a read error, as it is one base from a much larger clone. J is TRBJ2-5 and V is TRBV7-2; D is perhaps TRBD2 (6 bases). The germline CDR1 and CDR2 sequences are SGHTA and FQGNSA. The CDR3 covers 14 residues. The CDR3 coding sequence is TGTGCCAGCAGTCCCCGACTAGGGGTCGAGACCAAGTACTTC. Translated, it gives CASSPRLGVETKYF.

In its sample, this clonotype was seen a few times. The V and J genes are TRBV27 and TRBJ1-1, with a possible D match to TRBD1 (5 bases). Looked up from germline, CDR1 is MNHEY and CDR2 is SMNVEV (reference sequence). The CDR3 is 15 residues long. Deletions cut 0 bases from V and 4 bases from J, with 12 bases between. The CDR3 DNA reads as TGTGCCAGCAGTTTATCGGCCGGGACGGCCACTGAAGCTTTCTTT. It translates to CASSLSAGTATEAFF.

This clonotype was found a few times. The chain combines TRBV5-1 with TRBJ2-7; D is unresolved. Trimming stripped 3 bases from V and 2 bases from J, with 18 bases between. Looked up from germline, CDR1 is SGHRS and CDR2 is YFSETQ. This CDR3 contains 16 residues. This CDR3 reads CASSSSSGQETYEQYF. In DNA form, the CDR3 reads TGCGCCAGCAGCTCCTCTTCGGGCCAAGAAACCTACGAGCAGTACTTC. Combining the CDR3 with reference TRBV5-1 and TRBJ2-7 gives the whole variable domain KAGVTQTPRYLIKTRGQQVTLSCSPISGHRSVSWYQQTPGQGLQFLFEYFSETQRNKGNFPGRFSGRQFSNSRSEMNVSTLELGDSALYLCASSSSSGQETYEQYFGPGTRLTVT.

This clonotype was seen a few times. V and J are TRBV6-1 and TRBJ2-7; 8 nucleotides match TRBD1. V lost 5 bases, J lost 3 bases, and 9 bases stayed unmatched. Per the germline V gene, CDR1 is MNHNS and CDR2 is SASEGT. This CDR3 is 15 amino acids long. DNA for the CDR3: TGTGCCAGCAGTATTATCGGACAGGGCAGCTACGAGCAGTACTTC. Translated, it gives CASSIIGQGSYEQYF.

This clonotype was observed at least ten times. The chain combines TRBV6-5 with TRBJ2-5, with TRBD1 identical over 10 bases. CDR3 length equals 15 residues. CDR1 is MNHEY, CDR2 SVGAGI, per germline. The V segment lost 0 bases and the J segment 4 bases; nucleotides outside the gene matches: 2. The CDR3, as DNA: TGTGCCAGCAGTTACTCTGGGACAGGGGTAGAGACCCAGTACTTC. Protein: CASSYSGTGVETQYF.

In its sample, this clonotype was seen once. The CDR3 protein is CASSLSTGVVWDQETQYF. CDR3 nucleotides: TGTGCCAGCAGTTTATCAACAGGGGTTGTTTGGGACCAAGAGACCCAGTACTTC. The rearrangement links TRBV12-3 or TRBV12-4 to TRBJ2-5; 7 nucleotides agree with TRBD1. CDR3 length: 18 residues. V dropped 2 bases and J dropped 0; count of bases not matched to a gene: 12.

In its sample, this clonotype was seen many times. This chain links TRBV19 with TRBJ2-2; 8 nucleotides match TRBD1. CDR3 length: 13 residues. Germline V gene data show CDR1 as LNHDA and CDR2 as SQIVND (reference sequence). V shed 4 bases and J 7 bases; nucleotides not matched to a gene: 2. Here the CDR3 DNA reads TGTGCCAGTAGTACCGACAGGGGCGGGGAGCTGTTTTTT. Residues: CASSTDRGGELFF.

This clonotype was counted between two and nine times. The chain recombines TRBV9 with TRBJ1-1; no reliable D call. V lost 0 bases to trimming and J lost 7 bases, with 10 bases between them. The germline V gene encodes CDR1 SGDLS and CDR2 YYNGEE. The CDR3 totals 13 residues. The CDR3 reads CASSVGPFDEAFF. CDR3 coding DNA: TGTGCCAGCAGCGTAGGGCCCTTTGATGAAGCTTTCTTT.

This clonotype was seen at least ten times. The CDR3 region has the DNA TGTGCCAGCAGCCTCTACGGACAGGGAACTGAAGCTTTCTTT. Translation gives CASSLYGQGTEAFF. J is TRBJ1-1 and V is TRBV11-1; 8 positions agree with TRBD1. Losses at the gene ends were 5 bases for V and 5 bases for J; bases not matched to a gene: 7. CDR3 length: 14 amino acids. Germline V gene sequence: CDR1 SGHAT, CDR2 FQDESV (reference sequence).

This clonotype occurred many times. CDR3 nucleotides: TGTGCCAGCAGTGAAGCGCAGGGGCTGAGCAATCAGCCCCAGCATTTT. Protein product: CASSEAQGLSNQPQHF. V and J are TRBV6-1 and TRBJ1-5, with D perhaps matching TRBD1 (6 bases). Trimming removed 0 bases at V and 1 base at J, with 10 bases between. Germline V gene lookup returns CDR1 MNHNS and CDR2 SASEGT. The CDR3 totals 16 residues.

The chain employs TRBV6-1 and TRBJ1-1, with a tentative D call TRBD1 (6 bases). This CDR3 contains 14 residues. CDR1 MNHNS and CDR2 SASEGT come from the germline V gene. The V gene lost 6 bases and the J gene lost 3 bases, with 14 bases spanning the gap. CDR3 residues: CASRGDRTHTEAFF. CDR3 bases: TGTGCCAGCAGAGGCGACAGGACCCACACTGAAGCTTTCTTT.

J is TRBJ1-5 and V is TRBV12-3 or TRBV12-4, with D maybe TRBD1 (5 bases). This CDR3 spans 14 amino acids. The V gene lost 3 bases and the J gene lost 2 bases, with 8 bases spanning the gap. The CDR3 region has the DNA TGTGCCAGCAGTTTGGGGGAGGGCAATCAGCCCCAGCATTTT. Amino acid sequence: CASSLGEGNQPQHF.

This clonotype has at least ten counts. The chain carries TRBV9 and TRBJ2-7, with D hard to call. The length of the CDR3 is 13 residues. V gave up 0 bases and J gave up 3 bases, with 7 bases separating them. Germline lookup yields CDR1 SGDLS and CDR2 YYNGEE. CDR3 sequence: CASSVGIDYEQYF. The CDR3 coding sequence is TGTGCCAGCAGCGTAGGGATCGACTACGAGCAGTACTTC.

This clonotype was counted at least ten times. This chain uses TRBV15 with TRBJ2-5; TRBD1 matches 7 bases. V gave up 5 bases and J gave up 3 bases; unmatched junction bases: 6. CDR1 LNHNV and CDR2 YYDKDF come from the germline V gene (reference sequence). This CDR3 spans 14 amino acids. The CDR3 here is CATSVRQGKETQYF. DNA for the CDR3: TGTGCCACCAGCGTGCGACAGGGAAAAGAGACCCAGTACTTC.

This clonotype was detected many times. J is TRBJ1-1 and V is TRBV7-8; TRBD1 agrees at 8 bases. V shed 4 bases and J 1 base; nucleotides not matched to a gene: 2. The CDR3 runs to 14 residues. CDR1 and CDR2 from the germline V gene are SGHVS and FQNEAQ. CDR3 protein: CASSSDRANTEAFF. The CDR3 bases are TGTGCCAGCAGCTCGGACAGGGCGAACACTGAAGCTTTCTTT.

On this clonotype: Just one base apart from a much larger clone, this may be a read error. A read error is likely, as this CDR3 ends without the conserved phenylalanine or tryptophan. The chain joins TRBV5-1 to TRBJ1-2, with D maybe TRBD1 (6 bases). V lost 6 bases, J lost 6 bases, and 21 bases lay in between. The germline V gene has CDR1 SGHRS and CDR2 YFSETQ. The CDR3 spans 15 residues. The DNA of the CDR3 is TGCGCCAGCATACGGGCCGAGGGGGAAGTGGATGGCTACACCGTC. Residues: CASIRAEGEVDGYTV.

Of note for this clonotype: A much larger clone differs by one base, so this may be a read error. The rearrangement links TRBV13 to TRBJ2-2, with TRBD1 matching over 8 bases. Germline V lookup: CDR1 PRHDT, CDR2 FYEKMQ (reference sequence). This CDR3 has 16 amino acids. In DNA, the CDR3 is TGTGCCAGCAGCCCAGGGGGACAGGTCAACATCGGGGAGCTGTTTTTT. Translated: CASSPGGQVNIGELFF.

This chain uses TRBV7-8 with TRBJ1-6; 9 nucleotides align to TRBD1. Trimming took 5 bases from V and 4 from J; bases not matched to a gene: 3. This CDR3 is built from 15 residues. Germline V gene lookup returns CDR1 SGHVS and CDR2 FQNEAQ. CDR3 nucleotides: TGTGCCAGCAGCAGGGACAGGGAGTATAATTCACCCCTCCACTTT. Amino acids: CASSRDREYNSPLHF.

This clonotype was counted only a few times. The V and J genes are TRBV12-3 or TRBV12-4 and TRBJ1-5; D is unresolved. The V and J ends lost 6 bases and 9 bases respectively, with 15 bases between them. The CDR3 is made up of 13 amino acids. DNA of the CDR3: TGTGCCAGCAGCCCCGGGCGGGTGAGGCCCCAGCATTTT. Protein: CASSPGRVRPQHF.

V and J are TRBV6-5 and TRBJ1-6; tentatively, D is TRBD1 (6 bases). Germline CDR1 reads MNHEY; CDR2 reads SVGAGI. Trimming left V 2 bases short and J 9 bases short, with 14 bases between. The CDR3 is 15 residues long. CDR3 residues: CASSYGGRIISPLHF. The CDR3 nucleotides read TGTGCCAGCAGTTACGGGGGCAGGATAATTTCACCCCTCCACTTT.

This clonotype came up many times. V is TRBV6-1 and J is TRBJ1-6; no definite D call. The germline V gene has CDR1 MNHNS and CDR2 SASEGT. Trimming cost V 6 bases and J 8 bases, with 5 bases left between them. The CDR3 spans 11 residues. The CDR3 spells CASSPDSPLHF. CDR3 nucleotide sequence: TGTGCCAGCAGCCCGGATTCACCCCTCCACTTT.

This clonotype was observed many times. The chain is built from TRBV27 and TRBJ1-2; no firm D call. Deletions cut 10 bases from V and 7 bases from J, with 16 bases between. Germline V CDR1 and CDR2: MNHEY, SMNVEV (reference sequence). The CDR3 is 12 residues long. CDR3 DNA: TGTGCCATTAGCAGCCCCCAAGTTGGCTACACCTTC. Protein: CAISSPQVGYTF.

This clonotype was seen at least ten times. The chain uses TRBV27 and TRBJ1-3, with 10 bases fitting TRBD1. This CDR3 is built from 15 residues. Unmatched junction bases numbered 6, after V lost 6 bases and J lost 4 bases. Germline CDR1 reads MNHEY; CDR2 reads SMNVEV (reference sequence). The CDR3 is CASRLTGGEGNTIYF. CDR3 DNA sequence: TGTGCCAGCAGACTGACAGGGGGCGAAGGAAACACCATATATTTT.

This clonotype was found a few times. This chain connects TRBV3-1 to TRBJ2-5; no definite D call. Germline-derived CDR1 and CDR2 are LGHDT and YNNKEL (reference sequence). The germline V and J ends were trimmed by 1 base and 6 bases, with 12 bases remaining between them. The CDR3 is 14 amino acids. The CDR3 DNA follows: TGTGCCAGCAGCCAAGCGTTAAGAGTGAAGACCCAGTACTTC. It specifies CASSQALRVKTQYF.

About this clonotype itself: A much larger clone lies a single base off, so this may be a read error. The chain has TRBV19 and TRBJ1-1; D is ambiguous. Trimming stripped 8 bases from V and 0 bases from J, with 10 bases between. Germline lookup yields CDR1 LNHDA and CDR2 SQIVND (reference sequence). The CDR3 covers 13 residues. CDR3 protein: CASGFFMNTEAFF. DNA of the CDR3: TGTGCCAGTGGTTTCTTCATGAACACTGAAGCTTTCTTT.

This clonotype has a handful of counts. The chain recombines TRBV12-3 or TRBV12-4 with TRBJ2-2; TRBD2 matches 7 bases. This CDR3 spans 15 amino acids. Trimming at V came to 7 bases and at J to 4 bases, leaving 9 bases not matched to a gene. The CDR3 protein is CASTPGGGGTGELFF. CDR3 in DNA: TGTGCCAGCACCCCCGGTGGGGGGGGCACCGGGGAGCTGTTTTTT.